This TCR beta chain was identified during a study of T-cell reconstitution after alpha-beta-depleted transplantation in children. Findings and limits, study-wide: At one year after transplant, newly produced T cells mostly accounted for T-cell counts and diversity.

As concerns this clonotype: Its antigen is not identified.

CDR1 and CDR2 from the germline V gene are SGHTS and YDEGEE. This CDR3 is 16 amino acids long. With V trimmed by 1 base and J by 0 bases, 4 bases remained unmatched. Unique molecular identifiers were used in preparing the TCRbeta library. TCRdb reprocessed the PCR reads with MiXCR, giving one entry per CDR3 protein. This repertoire shows about 210,000 distinct CDR3 sequences, around a sixth found once; its top ten account for around 44%. Specimen: PBMCs, mostly from graft donor cells, collected 360 days after TCRalphabeta/CD19-depleted stem cell transplant. The receptor's source is a male patient between 2 and 15 years old who had a stem cell transplant for acute lymphoblastic leukemia, so the T cells may come from the graft donor. The rearrangement joins TRBV5-8 to TRBJ1-1, with 9 nucleotides matching TRBD1. In DNA form, the CDR3 reads TGTGCCAGCAGCTTGTGGGACAGGGTAATGAACACTGAAGCTTTCTTT. It is translated as CASSLWDRVMNTEAFF.